A single T cell receptor (beta chain) is shown here with its context. This CDR3 has 11 amino acids. V was cut by 3 bases and J by 3 bases, with 3 bases left in between. The germline CDR1 and CDR2 sequences are ENHRY and SYGVKD. Recovered Cohort 3 donors showed two negative PCRs, clearance, or symptom resolution. As handled by the study authors: The assay estimated nucleated cells by amplifying reference gene primers. The repertoire was sequenced with immunoSEQ multiplex PCR; TCRdb's copy has only in-frame clones and lacks some. V, J and clone size reflect that table, while D and trimming were determined from the DNA. The table records 250,000 to 350,000 clones, over 75% of them present only once. The sample is drawn from a study of blood T cell repertoires in COVID-19. Turning to the study itself: The study drew acute and convalescent COVID-19 samples from the United States, Italy and Spain. T cells, B-cell-depleted T cells, or PBMCs supplied cDNA or gDNA.

This sequence was found in a woman in her 30s who had recovered from COVID-19. This chain links TRBV10-3 with TRBJ2-7; D remains unclear. The material sequenced was PBMCs or T cells enriched from blood (not recorded which). As DNA, the CDR3 is TGTGCCATCAGTGACGGCTACGAGCAGTACTTC. It is translated as CAISDGYEQYF.